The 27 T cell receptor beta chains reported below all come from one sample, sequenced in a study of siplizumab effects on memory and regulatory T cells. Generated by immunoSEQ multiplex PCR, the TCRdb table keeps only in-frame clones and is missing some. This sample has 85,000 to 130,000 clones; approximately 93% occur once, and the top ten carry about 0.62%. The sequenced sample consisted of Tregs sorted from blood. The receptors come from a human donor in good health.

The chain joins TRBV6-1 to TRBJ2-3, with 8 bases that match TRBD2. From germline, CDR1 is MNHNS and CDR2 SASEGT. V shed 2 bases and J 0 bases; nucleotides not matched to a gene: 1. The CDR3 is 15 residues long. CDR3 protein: CASSEQRGSTDTQYF. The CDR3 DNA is TGTGCCAGCAGTGAACAGCGGGGGAGCACAGATACGCAGTATTTT.

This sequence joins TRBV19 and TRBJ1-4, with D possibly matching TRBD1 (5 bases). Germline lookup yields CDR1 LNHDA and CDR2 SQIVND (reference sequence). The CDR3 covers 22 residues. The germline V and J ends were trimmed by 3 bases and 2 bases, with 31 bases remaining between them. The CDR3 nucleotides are TGTGCCAGTAGTATGTCGGATCGTCAGGGTCGGAGCAATTTCGGGACTAATGAAAAACTGTTTTTT. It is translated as CASSMSDRQGRSNFGTNEKLFF.

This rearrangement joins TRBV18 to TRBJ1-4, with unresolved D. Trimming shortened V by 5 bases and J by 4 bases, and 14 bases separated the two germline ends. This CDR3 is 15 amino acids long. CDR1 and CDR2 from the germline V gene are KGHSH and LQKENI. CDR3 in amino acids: CASSSSPGFNEKLFF. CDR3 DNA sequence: TGTGCCAGCTCATCATCCCCCGGGTTTAATGAAAAACTGTTTTTT.

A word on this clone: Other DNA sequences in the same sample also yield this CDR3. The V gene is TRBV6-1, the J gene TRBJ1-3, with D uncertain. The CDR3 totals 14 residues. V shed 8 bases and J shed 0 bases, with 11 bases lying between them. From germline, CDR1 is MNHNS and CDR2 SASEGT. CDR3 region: CASGGGRSGNTIYF. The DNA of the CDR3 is TGTGCCAGCGGCGGTGGGCGCTCTGGAAACACCATATATTTT.

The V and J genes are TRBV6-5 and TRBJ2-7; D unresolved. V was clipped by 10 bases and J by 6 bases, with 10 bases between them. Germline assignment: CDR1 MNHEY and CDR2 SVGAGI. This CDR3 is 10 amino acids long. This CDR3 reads CAILFREQYF. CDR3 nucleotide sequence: TGTGCCATCCTTTTTCGCGAGCAGTACTTC.

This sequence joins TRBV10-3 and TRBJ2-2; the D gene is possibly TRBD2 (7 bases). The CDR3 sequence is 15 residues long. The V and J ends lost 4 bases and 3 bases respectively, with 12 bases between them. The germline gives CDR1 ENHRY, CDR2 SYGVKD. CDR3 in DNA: TGTGCCATCAGTGCCGGGGGGCTTTACACCGGGGAGCTGTTTTTT. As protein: CAISAGGLYTGELFF.

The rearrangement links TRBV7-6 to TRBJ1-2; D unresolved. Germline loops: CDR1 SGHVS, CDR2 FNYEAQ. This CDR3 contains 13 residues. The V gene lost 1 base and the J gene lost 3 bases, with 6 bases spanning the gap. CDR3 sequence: CASSLDPDYGYTF. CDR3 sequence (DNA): TGTGCCAGCAGCTTAGACCCAGACTATGGCTACACCTTC.

DNA of the CDR3: TGTGCCAGCAGCGCCTCCGGGACTTTTAGAAGAGAAAAACTGTTTTTT. As protein: CASSASGTFRREKLFF. The V and J genes are TRBV7-9 and TRBJ1-4; D is possibly TRBD1 (5 bases). Germline V gene data show CDR1 as SEHNR and CDR2 as FQNEAQ (reference sequence). The CDR3 has 16 amino acids. V was trimmed by 5 bases and J by 8 bases, leaving 21 bases between them.

CDR3 sequence: CASSLEGPSEQYF. The CDR3 DNA is TGCGCCAGCAGCTTGGAGGGCCCCTCCGAGCAGTACTTC. The chain has TRBV5-1 and TRBJ2-7; D remains unclear. Germline CDR1 is SGHRS and CDR2 is YFSETQ. Trimming took 0 bases from V and 6 from J, leaving 10 bases between them. CDR3 size: 13 residues. The full variable domain, its missing parts supplied by reference TRBV5-1 and TRBJ2-7, is KAGVTQTPRYLIKTRGQQVTLSCSPISGHRSVSWYQQTPGQGLQFLFEYFSETQRNKGNFPGRFSGRQFSNSRSEMNVSTLELGDSALYLCASSLEGPSEQYFGPGTRLTVT.

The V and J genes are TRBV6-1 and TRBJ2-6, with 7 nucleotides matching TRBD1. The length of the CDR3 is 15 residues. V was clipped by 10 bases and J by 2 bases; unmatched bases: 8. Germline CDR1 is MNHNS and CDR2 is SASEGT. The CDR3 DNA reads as TGTGCCACCGTCATAGGGGGCACTGGGGCCAACGTCCTGACTTTC. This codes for CATVIGGTGANVLTF.

CDR3 in DNA: TGTGCCAGCAGCTTACGGACTAGCGGGAGTGATGAGCAGTTCTTC. This encodes CASSLRTSGSDEQFF. The rearrangement uses TRBV13 and TRBJ2-1, with 13 bases identical to TRBD2. Germline assignment: CDR1 PRHDT and CDR2 FYEKMQ (reference sequence). Trimming cost V 2 bases and J 8 bases; bases outside gene matches: 3. CDR3 length: 15 amino acids.

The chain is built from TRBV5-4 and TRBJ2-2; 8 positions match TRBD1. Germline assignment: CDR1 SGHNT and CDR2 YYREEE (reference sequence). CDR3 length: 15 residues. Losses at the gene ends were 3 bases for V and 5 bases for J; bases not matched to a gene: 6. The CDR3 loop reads CASSYRTGRTGELFF. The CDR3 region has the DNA TGTGCCAGCAGCTACCGGACAGGGAGAACCGGGGAGCTGTTTTTT.

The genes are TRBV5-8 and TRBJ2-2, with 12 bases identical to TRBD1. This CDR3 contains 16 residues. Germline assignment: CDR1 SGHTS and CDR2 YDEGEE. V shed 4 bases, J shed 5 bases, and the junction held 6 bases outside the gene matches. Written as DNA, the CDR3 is TGTGCCAGCAGCGACCGGGACAGGGGGCGGACCGGGGAGCTGTTTTTT. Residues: CASSDRDRGRTGELFF.

The CDR3 coding sequence is TGTGCCAGCAGCGTAGGGACTAGCGGGTTGGTGGAGACCCAGTACTTC. Protein product: CASSVGTSGLVETQYF. This chain uses TRBV9 with TRBJ2-5, with 11 bases fitting TRBD2. CDR3 length equals 16 residues. The trim removed 0 bases at V and 5 bases at J, leaving 6 bases unmatched. From germline, CDR1 is SGDLS and CDR2 YYNGEE.

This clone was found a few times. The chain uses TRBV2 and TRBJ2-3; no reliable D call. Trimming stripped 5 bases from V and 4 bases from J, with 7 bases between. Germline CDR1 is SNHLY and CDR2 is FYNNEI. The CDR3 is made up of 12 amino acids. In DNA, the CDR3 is TGTGCCAGCAGTCGTCATCCAGATACGCAGTATTTT. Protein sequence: CASSRHPDTQYF.

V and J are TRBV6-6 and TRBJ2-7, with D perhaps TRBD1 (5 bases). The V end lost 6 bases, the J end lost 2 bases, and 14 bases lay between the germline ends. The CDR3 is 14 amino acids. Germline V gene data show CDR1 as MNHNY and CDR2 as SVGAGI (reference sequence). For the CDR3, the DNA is TGTGCCAGCAGGGGAATAGGGGTTACCTACGAGCAGTACTTC. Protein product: CASRGIGVTYEQYF.

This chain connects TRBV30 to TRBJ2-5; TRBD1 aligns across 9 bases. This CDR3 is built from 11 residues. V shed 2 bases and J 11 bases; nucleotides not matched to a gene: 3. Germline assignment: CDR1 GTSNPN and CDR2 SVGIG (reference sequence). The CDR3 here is CAWSLGTGQYF. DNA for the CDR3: TGTGCCTGGAGTCTAGGGACAGGGCAGTACTTC.

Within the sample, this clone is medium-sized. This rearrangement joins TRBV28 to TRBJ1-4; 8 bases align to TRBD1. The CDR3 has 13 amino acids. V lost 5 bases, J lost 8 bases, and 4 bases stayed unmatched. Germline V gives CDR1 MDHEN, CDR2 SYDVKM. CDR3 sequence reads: CASSPGTGEKLFF. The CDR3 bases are TGTGCCAGCAGTCCTGGGACAGGAGAAAAACTGTTTTTT.

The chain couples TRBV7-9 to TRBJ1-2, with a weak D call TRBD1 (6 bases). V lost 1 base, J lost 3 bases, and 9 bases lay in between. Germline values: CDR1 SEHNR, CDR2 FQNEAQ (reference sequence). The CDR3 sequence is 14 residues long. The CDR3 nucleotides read TGTGCCAGCAGCTTAGAGGGGGGCTACTATGGCTACACCTTC. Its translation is CASSLEGGYYGYTF.

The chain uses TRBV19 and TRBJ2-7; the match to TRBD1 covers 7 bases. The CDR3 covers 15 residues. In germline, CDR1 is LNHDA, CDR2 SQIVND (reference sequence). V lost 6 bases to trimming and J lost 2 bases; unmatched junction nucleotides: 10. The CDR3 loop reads CASRKTRDRPYEQYF. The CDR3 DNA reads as TGTGCCAGTAGGAAAACCCGGGACAGACCCTACGAGCAGTACTTC.

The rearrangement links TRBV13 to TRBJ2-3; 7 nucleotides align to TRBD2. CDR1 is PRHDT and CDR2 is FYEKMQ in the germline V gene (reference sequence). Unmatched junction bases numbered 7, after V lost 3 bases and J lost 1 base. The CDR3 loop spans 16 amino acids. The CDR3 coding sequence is TGTGCCAGCAGCTTCGGGAGGAAATGGGGCACAGATACGCAGTATTTT. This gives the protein CASSFGRKWGTDTQYF. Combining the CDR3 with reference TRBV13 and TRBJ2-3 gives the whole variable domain AAGVIQSPRHLIKEKRETATLKCYPIPRHDTVYWYQQGPGQDPQFLISFYEKMQSDKGSIPDRFSAQQFSDYHSELNMSSLELGDSALYFCASSFGRKWGTDTQYFGPGTRLTVL.

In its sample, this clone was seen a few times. The CDR3 here is CASSGTSGRVFDGELFF. CDR3 bases: TGTGCCAGCAGTGGGACTAGCGGGAGGGTTTTTGACGGGGAGCTGTTTTTT. The rearrangement joins TRBV6-1 to TRBJ2-2; the match to TRBD2 covers 15 bases. CDR3 length: 17 amino acids. Unmatched junction bases numbered 7, after V lost 4 bases and J lost 7 bases. Germline CDR1 reads MNHNS; CDR2 reads SASEGT.

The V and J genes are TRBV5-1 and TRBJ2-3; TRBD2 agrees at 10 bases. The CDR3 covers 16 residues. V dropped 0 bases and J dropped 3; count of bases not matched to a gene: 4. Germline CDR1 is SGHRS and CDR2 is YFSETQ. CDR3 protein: CASSLARAGGTDTQYF. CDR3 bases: TGCGCCAGCAGCTTGGCTCGAGCGGGAGGGACAGATACGCAGTATTTT.

The CDR3 DNA sequence: TGTGCCAGCAGCGCGGCCTCAGAGACCCAGTACTTC. Its protein product is CASSAASETQYF. The chain links TRBV5-4 to TRBJ2-5; D unclear. CDR1 is SGHNT and CDR2 is YYREEE in the germline V gene (reference sequence). The CDR3 contains 12 residues. V was trimmed by 4 bases and J by 4 bases, leaving 8 bases between them.

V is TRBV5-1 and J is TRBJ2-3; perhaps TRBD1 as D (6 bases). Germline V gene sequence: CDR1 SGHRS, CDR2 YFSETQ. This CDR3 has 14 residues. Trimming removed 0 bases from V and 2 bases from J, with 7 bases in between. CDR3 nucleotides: TGCGCCAGCAGCTTGGGACAGGACACAGATACGCAGTATTTT. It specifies CASSLGQDTDTQYF.

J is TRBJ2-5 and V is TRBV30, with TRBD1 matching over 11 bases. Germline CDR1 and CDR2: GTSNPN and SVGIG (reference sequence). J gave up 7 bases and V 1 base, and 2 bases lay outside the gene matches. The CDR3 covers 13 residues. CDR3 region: CAWSGDRGWTQYF. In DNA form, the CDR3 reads TGTGCCTGGAGTGGGGACAGGGGGTGGACCCAGTACTTC. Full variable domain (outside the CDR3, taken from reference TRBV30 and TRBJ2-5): SQTIHQWPATLVQPVGSPLSLECTVEGTSNPNLYWYRQAAGRGLQLLFYSVGIGQISSEVPQNLSASRPQDRQFILSSKKLLLSDSGFYLCAWSGDRGWTQYFGPGTRLLVL.

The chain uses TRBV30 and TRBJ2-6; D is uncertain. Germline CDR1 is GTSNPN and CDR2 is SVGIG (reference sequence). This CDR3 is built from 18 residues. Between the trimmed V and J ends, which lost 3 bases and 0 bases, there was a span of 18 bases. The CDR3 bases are TGTGCCTGGAGGGACGACCCCCGCTCCCACTCTGGGGCCAACGTCCTGACTTTC. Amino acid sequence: CAWRDDPRSHSGANVLTF.